The present TCR beta chain was sequenced within a study of blood T cell repertoires in COVID-19. Study-wide background: Sources were T cells, B-cell-depleted T cells, or PBMCs; the material itself was cDNA or gDNA.

Losses at the gene ends were 3 bases for V and 8 bases for J; bases not matched to a gene: 9. This CDR3 comprises 14 residues. Germline assignment: CDR1 SGHRS and CDR2 YFSETQ. The data were produced by immunoSEQ multiplex PCR, yet TCRdb's version contains in-frame clones alone and is incomplete. Here the sample spans tens of thousands of clones, 85% to 90% being singletons. Specimen: peripheral blood. This rearrangement joins TRBV5-1 to TRBJ1-2, with 8 bases fitting TRBD1. The sequence was obtained from a human donor with active COVID-19. The donor label of this sample is uncertain. The CDR3 nucleotides read TGCGCCAGCAGCTCCGCCGGGACAGGATACGGCTACACCTTC. Amino acids: CASSSAGTGYGYTF. Using reference TRBV5-1 and TRBJ1-2 for the parts outside the CDR3, the full variable domain is KAGVTQTPRYLIKTRGQQVTLSCSPISGHRSVSWYQQTPGQGLQFLFEYFSETQRNKGNFPGRFSGRQFSNSRSEMNVSTLELGDSALYLCASSSAGTGYGYTFGSGTRLTVV.